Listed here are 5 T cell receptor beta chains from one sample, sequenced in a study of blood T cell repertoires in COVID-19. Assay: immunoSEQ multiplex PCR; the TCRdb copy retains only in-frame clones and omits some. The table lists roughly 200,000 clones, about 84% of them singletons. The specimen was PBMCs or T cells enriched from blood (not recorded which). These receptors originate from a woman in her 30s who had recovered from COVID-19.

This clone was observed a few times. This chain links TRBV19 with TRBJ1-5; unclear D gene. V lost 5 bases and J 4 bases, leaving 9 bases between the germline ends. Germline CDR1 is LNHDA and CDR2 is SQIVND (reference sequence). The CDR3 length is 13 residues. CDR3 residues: CASSDQENQPQHF. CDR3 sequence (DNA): TGTGCCAGTAGTGACCAGGAAAATCAGCCCCAGCATTTT.

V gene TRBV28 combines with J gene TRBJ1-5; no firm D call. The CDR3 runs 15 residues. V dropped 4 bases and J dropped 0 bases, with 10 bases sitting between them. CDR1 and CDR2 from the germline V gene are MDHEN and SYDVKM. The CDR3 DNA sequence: TGTGCCAGCAGTTCCCGGGAGCTTAGCAATCAGCCCCAGCATTTT. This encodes CASSSRELSNQPQHF.

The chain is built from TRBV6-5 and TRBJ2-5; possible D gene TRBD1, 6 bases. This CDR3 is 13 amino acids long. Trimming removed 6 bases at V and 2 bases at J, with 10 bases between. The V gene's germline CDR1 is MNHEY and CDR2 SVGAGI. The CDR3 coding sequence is TGTGCCAGCAGGGGAACAGGGCAAGAGACCCAGTACTTC. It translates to CASRGTGQETQYF.

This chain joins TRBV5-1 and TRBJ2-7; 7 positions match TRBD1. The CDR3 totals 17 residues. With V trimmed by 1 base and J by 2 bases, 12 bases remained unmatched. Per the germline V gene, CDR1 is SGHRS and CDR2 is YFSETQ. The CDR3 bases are TGCGCCAGCAGCTTGTCGCTTACAGGGGTCATCCCCTACGAGCAGTACTTC. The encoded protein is CASSLSLTGVIPYEQYF.

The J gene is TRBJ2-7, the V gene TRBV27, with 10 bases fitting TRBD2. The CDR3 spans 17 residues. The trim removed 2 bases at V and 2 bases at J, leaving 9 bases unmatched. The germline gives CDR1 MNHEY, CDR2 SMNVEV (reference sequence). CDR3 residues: CASSLGPTSGLPYEQYF. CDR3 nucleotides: TGTGCCAGCAGTTTAGGGCCGACTAGCGGGTTACCCTACGAGCAGTACTTC.